This T cell receptor (beta chain) was sequenced in a study of blood T cell repertoires in COVID-19 (TCRdb year 2020). Concerning the study at large: The collaborator samples originated in the United States, Italy and Spain and spanned the acute and convalescent phases of COVID-19. A de-identified subject ID, COVID-19 status, age in years and sex were almost always included in the sample metadata. Where available, HLA class I and class II types were obtained from metadata supplied by the sample provider rather than from assay-based typing. Samples came from the ongoing ImmuneRACE study (first 160 participants) plus 1,254 subjects from 6 global collaborators. The repertoires were made available in a free public database intended to serve as a resource for research on the immune response to SARS-CoV-2. The material from the prospective study consisted of cDNA or gDNA derived from T cells, B-cell-depleted T cells, or PBMCs. The dataset comprised deeply sampled blood TCRbeta repertoires from subjects exposed to, actively infected with, or recovered from COVID-19. Overall results and qualifications from the work: The amount of clinical and demographic metadata varied by source and participant and was provided uncurated.

V is reduced by 2 bases and J by 5 bases, leaving a spacing of 14 bases between them. CDR3 length: 14 amino acids, cysteine to phenylalanine. Left in the record is the CDR3 DNA by itself, 42 bases read in frame from the first base. CDR1 is given as SGHRS and CDR2 as YFSETQ, both from the germline V gene. Details on this clone: No cognate antigen has been identified for it. No qualities accompany the bases; no much larger clone lies one base away.

The immunoSEQ Assay, a bias-controlled multiplex PCR, was used to amplify TCRbeta CDR3 regions from genomic DNA. From the authors' description of their analysis: The number of nucleated cells in each sample was estimated by amplification of reference gene primers within the assay. To quantify the absolute abundance of each unique TCRbeta CDR3 rearrangement, sequence reads were collapsed and filtered. For each sample, productive Simpson clonality was calculated by taking the square root of Simpson's diversity index across productive rearrangements. In TCRdb, the immuneACCESS table is reduced to in-frame sequences with V and J assigned. These tables do not hold every clone; where another copy was compared, an unresolved V gene accounts for under half, and the others remain unexplained. Clone size and the V and J calls come from that table; the DNA yielded D and trimming. This sample comprises almost 250,000 clones, approximately 86% of them detected only once. Clones ranked in the top ten supply roughly 1.7% of the sample.

Participants in the prospective study were aged roughly 18 to 100 years, lived in about two dozen United States geographic areas, and enrolled through a virtual design. In the prospective study, cohorts were assigned on the basis of participant-reported clinical history obtained from a screening survey and a study questionnaire. For ImmuneRACE Cohort 3, a participant was defined as recovered based on two consecutive negative NP/OP PCR tests, clearance by a healthcare professional, or resolution of symptoms. In the prospective study, mobile phlebotomists collected whole blood, serum and a nasopharyngeal or oropharyngeal swab from each participant. Participants in the prospective study had the option to provide additional blood draws and questionnaires over a roughly two-month period. Before DNA extraction, prospective study blood samples were shipped either frozen or at room temperature.

The receptor was isolated from a woman in her forties or fifties who had recovered from COVID-19. Sequenced sample: PBMCs or T cells enriched from blood (not recorded which). This receptor chain uses TRBV5-1 and TRBJ2-7, with TRBD2 tentatively as D gene (6 bases match). The CDR3 loop reads CASSLLGLSNEQYF. Here is the DNA: TGCGCCAGCAGCTTACTGGGACTCTCAAACGAGCAGTACTTC.